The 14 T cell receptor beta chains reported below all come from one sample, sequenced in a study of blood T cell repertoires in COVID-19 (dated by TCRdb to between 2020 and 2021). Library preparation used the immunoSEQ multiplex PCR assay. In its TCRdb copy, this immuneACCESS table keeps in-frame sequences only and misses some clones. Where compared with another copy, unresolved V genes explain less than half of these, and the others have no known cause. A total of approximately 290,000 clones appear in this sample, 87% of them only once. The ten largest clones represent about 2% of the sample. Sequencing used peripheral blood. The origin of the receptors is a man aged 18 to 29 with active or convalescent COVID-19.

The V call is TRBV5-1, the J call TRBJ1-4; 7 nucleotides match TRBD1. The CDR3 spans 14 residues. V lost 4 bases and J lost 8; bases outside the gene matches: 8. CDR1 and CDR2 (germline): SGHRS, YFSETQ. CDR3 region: CASSETGTQEKLFF. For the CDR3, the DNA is TGCGCCAGCAGCGAGACAGGGACCCAAGAAAAACTGTTTTTT. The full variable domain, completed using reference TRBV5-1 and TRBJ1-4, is KAGVTQTPRYLIKTRGQQVTLSCSPISGHRSVSWYQQTPGQGLQFLFEYFSETQRNKGNFPGRFSGRQFSNSRSEMNVSTLELGDSALYLCASSETGTQEKLFFGSGTQLSVL.

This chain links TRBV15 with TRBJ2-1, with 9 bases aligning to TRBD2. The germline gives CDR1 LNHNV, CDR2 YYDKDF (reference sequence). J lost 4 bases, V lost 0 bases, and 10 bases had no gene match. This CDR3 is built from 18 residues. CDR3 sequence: CATSRDRMGREGYNEQFF. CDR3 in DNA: TGTGCCACCAGCAGAGATCGAATGGGGCGGGAGGGGTACAATGAGCAGTTCTTC.

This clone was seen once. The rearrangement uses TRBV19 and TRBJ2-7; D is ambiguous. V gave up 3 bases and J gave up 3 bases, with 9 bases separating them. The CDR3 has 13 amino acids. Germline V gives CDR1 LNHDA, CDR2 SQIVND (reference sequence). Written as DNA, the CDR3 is TGTGCCAGTAGTATCGGCCTAGGCTACGAGCAGTACTTC. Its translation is CASSIGLGYEQYF.

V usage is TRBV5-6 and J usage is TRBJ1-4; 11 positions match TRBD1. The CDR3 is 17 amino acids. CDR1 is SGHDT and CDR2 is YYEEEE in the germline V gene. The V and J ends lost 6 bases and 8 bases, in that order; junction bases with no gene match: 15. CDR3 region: CASTLVGQGAGREKLFF. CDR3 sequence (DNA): TGTGCCAGCACCCTCGTTGGACAGGGGGCGGGTCGGGAAAAACTGTTTTTT.

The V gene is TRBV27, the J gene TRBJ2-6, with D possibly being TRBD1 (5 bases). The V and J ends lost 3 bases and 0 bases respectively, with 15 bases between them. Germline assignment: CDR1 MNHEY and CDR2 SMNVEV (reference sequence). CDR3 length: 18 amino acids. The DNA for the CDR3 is TGTGCCAGCAGTTTCGTTCCAGGGTCGCGCTCTGGGGCCAACGTCCTGACTTTC. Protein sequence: CASSFVPGSRSGANVLTF. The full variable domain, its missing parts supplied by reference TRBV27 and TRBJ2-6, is EAQVTQNPRYLITVTGKKLTVTCSQNMNHEYMSWYRQDPGLGLRQIYYSMNVEVTDKGDVPEGYKVSRKEKRNFPLILESPSPNQTSLYFCASSFVPGSRSGANVLTFGAGSRLTVL.

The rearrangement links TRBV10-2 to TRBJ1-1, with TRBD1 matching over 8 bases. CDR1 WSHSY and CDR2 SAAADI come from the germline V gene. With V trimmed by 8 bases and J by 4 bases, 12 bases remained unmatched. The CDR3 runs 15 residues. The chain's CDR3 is CASETRQGSSTEAFF. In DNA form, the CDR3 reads TGCGCCAGCGAAACTAGACAGGGGTCGAGCACTGAAGCTTTCTTT.

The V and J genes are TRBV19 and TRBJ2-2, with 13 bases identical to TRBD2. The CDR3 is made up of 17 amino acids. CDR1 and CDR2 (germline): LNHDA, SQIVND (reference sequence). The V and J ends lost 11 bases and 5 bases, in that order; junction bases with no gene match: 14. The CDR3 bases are TGTGCCGCAGGCCCTTTAGGACTAGCGGGAGATACCGGGGAGCTGTTTTTT. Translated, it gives CAAGPLGLAGDTGELFF.

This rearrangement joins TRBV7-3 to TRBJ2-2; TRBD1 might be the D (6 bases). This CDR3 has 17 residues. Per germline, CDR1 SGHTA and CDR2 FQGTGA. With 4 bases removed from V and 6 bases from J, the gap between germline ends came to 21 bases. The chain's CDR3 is CASSYVQGSLGAGELFF. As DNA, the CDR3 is TGTGCCAGCAGCTACGTACAGGGCTCTTTAGGGGCCGGGGAGCTGTTTTTT.

The CDR3 nucleotides are TGCGCCAGCAGCCATCCCTTTTCCGGGACTAAGGGGACGACCCAGTACTTC. Translation gives CASSHPFSGTKGTTQYF. The V gene is TRBV4-1, the J gene TRBJ2-5, with TRBD2 matching 7 bases. CDR3 length: 17 amino acids. Germline V CDR1 and CDR2: MGHRA, YSYEKL. V trimming: 3 bases; J trimming: 7 bases; junction bases outside the gene matches: 17.

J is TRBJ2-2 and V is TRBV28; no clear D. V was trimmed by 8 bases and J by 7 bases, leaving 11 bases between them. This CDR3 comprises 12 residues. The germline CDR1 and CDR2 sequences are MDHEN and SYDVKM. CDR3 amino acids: CASGRYGGELFF. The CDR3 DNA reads TGTGCCAGCGGGCGATATGGCGGGGAGCTGTTTTTT.

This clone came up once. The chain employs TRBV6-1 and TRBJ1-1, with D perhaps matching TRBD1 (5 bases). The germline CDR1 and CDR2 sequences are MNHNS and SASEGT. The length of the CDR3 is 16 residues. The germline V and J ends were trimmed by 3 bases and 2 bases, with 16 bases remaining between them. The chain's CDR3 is CASSDEETGFNTEAFF. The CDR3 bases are TGTGCCAGCAGTGATGAGGAAACAGGATTCAACACTGAAGCTTTCTTT.

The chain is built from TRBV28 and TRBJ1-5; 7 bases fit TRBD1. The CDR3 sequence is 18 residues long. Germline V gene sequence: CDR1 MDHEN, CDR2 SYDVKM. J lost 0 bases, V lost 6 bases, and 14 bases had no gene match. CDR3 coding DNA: TGTGCCAGCAGGCGCCTAGTGGACAGGAATCTTAGCAATCAGCCCCAGCATTTT. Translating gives CASRRLVDRNLSNQPQHF.

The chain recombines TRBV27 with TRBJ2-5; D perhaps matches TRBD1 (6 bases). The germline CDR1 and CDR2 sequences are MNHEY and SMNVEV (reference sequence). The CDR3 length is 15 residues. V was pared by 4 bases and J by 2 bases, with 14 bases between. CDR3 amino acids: CASSSPATGQETQYF. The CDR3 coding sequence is TGTGCCAGCAGTTCCCCGGCGACAGGACAAGAGACCCAGTACTTC.

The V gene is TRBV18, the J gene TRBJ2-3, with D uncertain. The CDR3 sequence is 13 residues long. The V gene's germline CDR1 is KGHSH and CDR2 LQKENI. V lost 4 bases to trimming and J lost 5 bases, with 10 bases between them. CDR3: CASSREPGDTQYF. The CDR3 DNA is TGTGCCAGCTCACGCGAACCCGGAGATACGCAGTATTTT.